The sequence of this T cell receptor beta chain was determined in a study of shared clonotypes between healthy human individuals. On the study more broadly: Three CD4 naive, three CD4 memory, two CD8 naive and one CD8 memory plate were used per donor.

Nashville, Tennessee was home to all donors, who were Caucasian adults. Each replicate PCR on the sorted subsets used 150 to 200 ng DNA (around 30,000 T cell genomes). Profiled with immunoSEQ multiplex PCR; TCRdb holds only in-frame clones, not every one. The table has a few million clones, around 93% seen once. Study-level points and caveats: Naive subsets typically showed greater estimated richness than memory subsets.

This clone was seen once. The antigen remains undetermined. Other DNA sequences in the same sample also yield this CDR3. The material sequenced was naive CD4+ T cells from PBMCs. As for subset: CD45RA+ positively selected. The source is a young man in good health. Some clones in this sample may be carry-over from other donors' samples.

CDR3 amino acids: CASSRDRNTGELFF. The CDR3 DNA reads as TGTGCCAGCAGCCGGGACAGGAACACCGGGGAGCTGTTTTTT. The chain carries TRBV2 and TRBJ2-2; 7 positions match TRBD1. CDR1 SNHLY and CDR2 FYNNEI come from the germline V gene. V trimming: 6 bases; J trimming: 1 base; junction bases outside the gene matches: 2. This CDR3 spans 14 amino acids. The full variable domain, its missing parts supplied by reference TRBV2 and TRBJ2-2, is EPEVTQTPSHQVTQMGQEVILRCVPISNHLYFYWYRQILGQKVEFLVSFYNNEISEKSEIFDDQFSVERPDGSNFTLKIRSTKLEDSAMYFCASSRDRNTGELFFGEGSRLTVL.